This is a list of T cell receptor beta chains from one sample in a study of blood T cells in healthy people across ages. TCRdb re-called the 5' RACE reads with MiXCR, one entry per CDR3 protein. The repertoire consists of about 320,000 distinct CDR3 sequences, with about 25% occurring once and the leading ten covering approximately 28%. Sequenced input: blood. The receptors stem from a woman aged 70-85 years in good health. Both conserved end residues are part of each CDR3. Fields, in order: J gene, D gene, clone size, V gene, CDR3 DNA, CDR3 protein. D genes are given only for firm matches. Clone size appears in some rows only: once, few, many, or a class for an expanded clone.

j_gene: TRBJ2-1
d_gene: TRBD2
abundance: .
v_gene: TRBV3-1
CDR3nt: TGTGCCAGCAGCTTTCAAGCGGGAGGAGGGGGCAATGAGCAGTTCTTC
CDR3aa: CASSFQAGGGGNEQFF

j_gene: TRBJ2-7
d_gene: .
abundance: .
v_gene: TRBV20-1
CDR3nt: TGCAGTGCTCCAACAGGGAACGAGCAGTACTTC
CDR3aa: CSAPTGNEQYF

j_gene: TRBJ1-2
d_gene: .
abundance: .
v_gene: TRBV28
CDR3nt: TGTGCCAGCAGTTTTGGGTCCAAAGGGGACTATGGCTACACCTTC
CDR3aa: CASSFGSKGDYGYTF

j_gene: TRBJ1-1
d_gene: .
abundance: .
v_gene: TRBV7-2
CDR3nt: TGTGCCAGCAGCCTTCAGACAGCTAACACTGAAGCTTTCTTT
CDR3aa: CASSLQTANTEAFF

j_gene: TRBJ2-5
d_gene: .
abundance: few
v_gene: TRBV20-1
CDR3nt: TGCAGTGCTAGCGATCTAAAGGGGGGGGAGACCCAGTACTTC
CDR3aa: CSASDLKGGETQYF

j_gene: TRBJ2-7
d_gene: TRBD2
abundance: .
v_gene: TRBV28
CDR3nt: TGTGCCAGCAGTTTAAGGCTAGCGGGTTTCAGGGAGCAGTACTTC
CDR3aa: CASSLRLAGFREQYF

j_gene: TRBJ2-7
d_gene: TRBD2
abundance: few
v_gene: TRBV5-1
CDR3nt: TGCGCCAGCAGCTTTTCAACTAGCGGGAGGTCGTTGGAGTCCGAGCAGTACTTC
CDR3aa: CASSFSTSGRSLESEQYF

j_gene: TRBJ2-7
d_gene: .
abundance: few
v_gene: TRBV29-1
CDR3nt: TGCAGCGTTGGGGCCAGTTCCTACGAGCAGTACTTC
CDR3aa: CSVGASSYEQYF

j_gene: TRBJ2-1
d_gene: TRBD2
abundance: .
v_gene: TRBV13
CDR3nt: TGTGCCAGCAGCTCCATCGGACTAGCGGGATCCCAGGTTAGGTTCTTC
CDR3aa: CASSSIGLAGSQVRFF

j_gene: TRBJ2-2
d_gene: .
abundance: .
v_gene: TRBV28
CDR3nt: TGTGCCAGCAGACAACGGACCGGGGAGCTGTTTTTT
CDR3aa: CASRQRTGELFF

j_gene: TRBJ2-1
d_gene: TRBD2
abundance: few
v_gene: TRBV6-6
CDR3nt: TGTGCCAGCAGTTACTCCGGGACTAGCGGTTTCATTGAGCAGTTCTTC
CDR3aa: CASSYSGTSGFIEQFF

j_gene: TRBJ2-1
d_gene: .
abundance: many
v_gene: TRBV4-3
CDR3nt: TGCGCCAGCAGCCAAGACTACCGTTACAATGAGCAGTTCTTC
CDR3aa: CASSQDYRYNEQFF

j_gene: TRBJ2-3
d_gene: .
abundance: .
v_gene: TRBV5-1
CDR3nt: TGCGCCAGCAGCTCGGACAAACCTAGCACAGATACGCAGTATTTT
CDR3aa: CASSSDKPSTDTQYF

j_gene: TRBJ2-7
d_gene: .
abundance: few
v_gene: TRBV28
CDR3nt: TGTGCCAGCAGTTTGATCCCCCAGGGGTCCTACGAGCAGTACTTC
CDR3aa: CASSLIPQGSYEQYF

j_gene: TRBJ1-4
d_gene: .
abundance: .
v_gene: TRBV5-1
CDR3nt: TGCGCCAGCAGCCTTACCGGGACAAGGAATGAAAAACTGTTTTTT
CDR3aa: CASSLTGTRNEKLFF

j_gene: TRBJ2-7
d_gene: TRBD1
abundance: .
v_gene: TRBV24-1
CDR3nt: TGTGCCACCAGTGACCCCGGACAGGGAAGTTTCGAGCAGTACTTC
CDR3aa: CATSDPGQGSFEQYF

j_gene: TRBJ1-3
d_gene: .
abundance: .
v_gene: TRBV20-1
CDR3nt: TGCAGTGCTAGAGCTGGGAACGGAAACACCATATATTTT
CDR3aa: CSARAGNGNTIYF

j_gene: TRBJ2-5
d_gene: .
abundance: .
v_gene: TRBV18
CDR3nt: TGTGCCAGCTCACCGGGGGAAGTTGAGACCCAGTACTTC
CDR3aa: CASSPGEVETQYF

j_gene: TRBJ2-7
d_gene: .
abundance: many
v_gene: TRBV10-3
CDR3nt: TGTGCCATCAGTGATAGCTACGAGCAGTACTTC
CDR3aa: CAISDSYEQYF

j_gene: TRBJ2-1
d_gene: TRBD2
abundance: .
v_gene: TRBV28
CDR3nt: TGTGCCAGCAGGCGTCCTAGCGGGAGGAACAATGAGCAGTTCTTC
CDR3aa: CASRRPSGRNNEQFF

j_gene: TRBJ1-1
d_gene: .
abundance: .
v_gene: TRBV20-1
CDR3nt: TGCAGTGCTACCAACGGGGCCGAAGCTTTCTTT
CDR3aa: CSATNGAEAFF

j_gene: TRBJ2-5
d_gene: TRBD1
abundance: few
v_gene: TRBV7-9
CDR3nt: TGTGCCAGCAGCAGACAGGGGCCACGAGAGACCCAGTACTTC
CDR3aa: CASSRQGPRETQYF

j_gene: TRBJ2-1
d_gene: TRBD2
abundance: .
v_gene: TRBV20-1
CDR3nt: TGCAGTGCTAGAGCCCGGCGGGGACTAGCGGGTCTAGGGGAGCAGTTCTTC
CDR3aa: CSARARRGLAGLGEQFF

j_gene: TRBJ2-3
d_gene: TRBD2
abundance: .
v_gene: TRBV7-2
CDR3nt: TGTGCCAGCACCCACACTAGCGGGTGGGGCGATACGCAGTATTTT
CDR3aa: CASTHTSGWGDTQYF

j_gene: TRBJ2-5
d_gene: .
abundance: .
v_gene: TRBV11-2
CDR3nt: TGTGCCAGCAGCTTTGATGGAAACCCTCAAGAGACCCAGTACTTC
CDR3aa: CASSFDGNPQETQYF

j_gene: TRBJ1-6
d_gene: .
abundance: few
v_gene: TRBV7-9
CDR3nt: TGTGCCAGCAGCTTAGGAGACAGGTGGAATTCACCCCTCCACTTT
CDR3aa: CASSLGDRWNSPLHF

j_gene: TRBJ1-4
d_gene: TRBD1
abundance: few
v_gene: TRBV19
CDR3nt: TGTGCCAGTAATTTGGGACAGGGTCGCGAAAAACTGTTTTTT
CDR3aa: CASNLGQGREKLFF

j_gene: TRBJ2-5
d_gene: TRBD2
abundance: .
v_gene: TRBV7-9
CDR3nt: TGTGCCAGCAGCCCTGGGACTAGCGGGAAATCGGTGACCCAGTACTTC
CDR3aa: CASSPGTSGKSVTQYF

j_gene: TRBJ2-7
d_gene: .
abundance: .
v_gene: TRBV7-9
CDR3nt: TGTGCCAGCAGCGCAGTAGGGGCCCGTAACTACGAGCAGTACTTC
CDR3aa: CASSAVGARNYEQYF

j_gene: TRBJ2-3
d_gene: .
abundance: .
v_gene: TRBV12-3/TRBV12-4
CDR3nt: TGTGCCAGCAGTTTCCCCGTGGAGGGAACAGATACGCAGTATTTT
CDR3aa: CASSFPVEGTDTQYF

j_gene: TRBJ2-3
d_gene: .
abundance: .
v_gene: TRBV10-3
CDR3nt: TGTGCCATCAGTCCGCAAAGGGGTGTAGATACGCAGTATTTT
CDR3aa: CAISPQRGVDTQYF

j_gene: TRBJ2-4
d_gene: .
abundance: .
v_gene: TRBV6-1
CDR3nt: TGTGCCAGCAAGTTGACTCACTTAGCCAAAAACATTCAGTACTTC
CDR3aa: CASKLTHLAKNIQYF

j_gene: TRBJ2-3
d_gene: .
abundance: .
v_gene: TRBV27
CDR3nt: TGTGCCAGCGCCCGACAGACCACAGATACGCAGTATTTT
CDR3aa: CASARQTTDTQYF

j_gene: TRBJ2-5
d_gene: .
abundance: .
v_gene: TRBV5-1
CDR3nt: TGCGCCAGCAGCTCTCCAGGGGAAGAGACCCAGTACTTC
CDR3aa: CASSSPGEETQYF

j_gene: TRBJ2-2
d_gene: TRBD2
abundance: few
v_gene: TRBV5-5
CDR3nt: TGTGTCAGCAGCTTGGTGGGGAGTACTAGCGACGGCGGGGAGCTGTTTTTT
CDR3aa: CVSSLVGSTSDGGELFF

j_gene: TRBJ2-7
d_gene: TRBD2
abundance: few
v_gene: TRBV7-2
CDR3nt: TGTGCCAGCAGCGGAGATAGCGGGATCCACGAGCAGTACTTC
CDR3aa: CASSGDSGIHEQYF

j_gene: TRBJ2-1
d_gene: TRBD1
abundance: .
v_gene: TRBV4-1
CDR3nt: TGCGCCAGCAGCCCCGGACAGGGAAGCGTCAATGAGCAGTTCTTC
CDR3aa: CASSPGQGSVNEQFF

j_gene: TRBJ2-1
d_gene: .
abundance: many
v_gene: TRBV28
CDR3nt: TGTGCCAGCCACACGGGGGCCGGATACAATGAGCAGTTCTTC
CDR3aa: CASHTGAGYNEQFF

j_gene: TRBJ2-1
d_gene: .
abundance: many
v_gene: TRBV18
CDR3nt: TGTGCCAGCTCAGCGGACAGCTACAATGAGCAGTTCTTC
CDR3aa: CASSADSYNEQFF

j_gene: TRBJ2-7
d_gene: .
abundance: .
v_gene: TRBV20-1
CDR3nt: TGCAGTGCCCCTAGGAGGTCTCCATCCTACGAGCAGTACTTC
CDR3aa: CSAPRRSPSYEQYF

j_gene: TRBJ2-7
d_gene: .
abundance: few
v_gene: TRBV11-2
CDR3nt: TGTGCCAGCAGCTTAGTTTTCGGTCAGGGAGTCTACGAGCAGTACTTC
CDR3aa: CASSLVFGQGVYEQYF

j_gene: TRBJ1-2
d_gene: .
abundance: .
v_gene: TRBV7-3
CDR3nt: TGTGCCAGCAGCTTAAATGGTCAGGCCTATGGCTACACCTTC
CDR3aa: CASSLNGQAYGYTF

j_gene: TRBJ2-7
d_gene: TRBD1
abundance: many
v_gene: TRBV7-7
CDR3nt: TGTGCTAGCAGAGGACAGGGCTACGAGCAGTACTTC
CDR3aa: CASRGQGYEQYF

j_gene: TRBJ2-5
d_gene: .
abundance: few
v_gene: TRBV5-6
CDR3nt: TGTGCCAGCAGCCTTCTAGCGAACCAAGAGACCCAGTACTTC
CDR3aa: CASSLLANQETQYF

j_gene: TRBJ2-5
d_gene: TRBD2
abundance: .
v_gene: TRBV4-2
CDR3nt: TGTGCCAGCAGCCAGGGGGGCCTGAGCGGGAGTGCAGAGACCCAGTACTTC
CDR3aa: CASSQGGLSGSAETQYF